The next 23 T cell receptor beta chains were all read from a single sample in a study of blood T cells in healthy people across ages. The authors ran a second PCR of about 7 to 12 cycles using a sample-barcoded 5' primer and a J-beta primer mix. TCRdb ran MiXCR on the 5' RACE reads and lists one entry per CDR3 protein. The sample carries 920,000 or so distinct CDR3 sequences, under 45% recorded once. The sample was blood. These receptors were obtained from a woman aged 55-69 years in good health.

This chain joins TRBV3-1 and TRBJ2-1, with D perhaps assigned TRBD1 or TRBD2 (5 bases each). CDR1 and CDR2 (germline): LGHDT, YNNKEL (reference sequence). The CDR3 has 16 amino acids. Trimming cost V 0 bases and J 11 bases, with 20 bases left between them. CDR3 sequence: CASSQDSVTGTLKQFF. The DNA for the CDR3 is TGTGCCAGCAGCCAAGATTCCGTGACCGGGACCCTAAAGCAGTTCTTC.

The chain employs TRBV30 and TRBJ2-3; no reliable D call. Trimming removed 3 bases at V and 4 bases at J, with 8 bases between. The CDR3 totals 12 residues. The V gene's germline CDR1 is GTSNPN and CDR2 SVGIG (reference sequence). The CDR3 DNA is TGTGCCTGGAGAGGCCTGGCAGATACGCAGTATTTT. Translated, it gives CAWRGLADTQYF. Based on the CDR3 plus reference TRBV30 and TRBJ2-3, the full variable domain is SQTIHQWPATLVQPVGSPLSLECTVEGTSNPNLYWYRQAAGRGLQLLFYSVGIGQISSEVPQNLSASRPQDRQFILSSKKLLLSDSGFYLCAWRGLADTQYFGPGTRLTVL.

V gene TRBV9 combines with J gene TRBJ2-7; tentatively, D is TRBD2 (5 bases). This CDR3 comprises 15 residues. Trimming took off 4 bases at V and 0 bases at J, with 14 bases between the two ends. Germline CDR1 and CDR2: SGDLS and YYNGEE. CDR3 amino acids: CASSYTGLSSYEQYF. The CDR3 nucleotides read TGTGCCAGCAGCTATACCGGACTTTCCTCCTACGAGCAGTACTTC.

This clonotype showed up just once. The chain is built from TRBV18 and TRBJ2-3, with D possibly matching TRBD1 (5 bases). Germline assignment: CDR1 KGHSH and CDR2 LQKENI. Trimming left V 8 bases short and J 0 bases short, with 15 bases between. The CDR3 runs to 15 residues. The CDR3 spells CASLQPTVSTDTQYF. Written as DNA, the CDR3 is TGTGCCAGCCTACAACCGACAGTAAGCACAGATACGCAGTATTTT.

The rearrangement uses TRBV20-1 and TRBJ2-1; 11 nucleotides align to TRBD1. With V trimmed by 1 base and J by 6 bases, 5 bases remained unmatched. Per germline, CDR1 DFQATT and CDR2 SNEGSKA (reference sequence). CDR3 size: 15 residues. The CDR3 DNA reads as TGCAGTGCTAGAGGGGACAGGGGGAACTGCAATGAGCAGTTCTTC. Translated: CSARGDRGNCNEQFF.

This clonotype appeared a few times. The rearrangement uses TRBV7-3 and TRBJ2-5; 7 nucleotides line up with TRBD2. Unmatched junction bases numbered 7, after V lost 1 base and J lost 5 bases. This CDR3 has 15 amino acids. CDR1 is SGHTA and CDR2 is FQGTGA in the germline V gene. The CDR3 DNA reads TGTGCCAGCAGCTTAAACGGGGAGGGAGGGGAGACCCAGTACTTC. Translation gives CASSLNGEGGETQYF. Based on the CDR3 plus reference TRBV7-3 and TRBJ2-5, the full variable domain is GAGVSQTPSNKVTEKGKYVELRCDPISGHTALYWYRQSLGQGPEFLIYFQGTGAADDSGLPNDRFFAVRPEGSVSTLKIQRTERGDSAVYLCASSLNGEGGETQYFGPGTRLLVL.

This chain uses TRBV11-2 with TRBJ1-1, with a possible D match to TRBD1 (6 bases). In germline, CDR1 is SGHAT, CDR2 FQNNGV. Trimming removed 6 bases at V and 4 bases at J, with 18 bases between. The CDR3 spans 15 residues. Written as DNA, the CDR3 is TGTGCCAGCAGGCGCACCGGGACATTGAGCACTGAAGCTTTCTTT. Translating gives CASRRTGTLSTEAFF.

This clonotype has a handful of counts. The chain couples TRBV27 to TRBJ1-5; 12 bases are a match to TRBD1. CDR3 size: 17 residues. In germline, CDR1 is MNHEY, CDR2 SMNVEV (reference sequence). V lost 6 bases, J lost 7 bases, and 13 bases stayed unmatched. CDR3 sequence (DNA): TGTGCCAGCAGACCATTTGGGGGACAGGGGGCTGAGCAGCCCCAGCATTTT. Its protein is CASRPFGGQGAEQPQHF.

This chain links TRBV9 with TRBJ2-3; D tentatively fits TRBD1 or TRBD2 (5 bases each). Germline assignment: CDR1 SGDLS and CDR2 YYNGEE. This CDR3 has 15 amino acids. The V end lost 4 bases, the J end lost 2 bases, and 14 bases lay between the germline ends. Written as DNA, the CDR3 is TGTGCCAGCAGCCCCCGGGACGCCCTCACAGATACGCAGTATTTT. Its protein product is CASSPRDALTDTQYF.

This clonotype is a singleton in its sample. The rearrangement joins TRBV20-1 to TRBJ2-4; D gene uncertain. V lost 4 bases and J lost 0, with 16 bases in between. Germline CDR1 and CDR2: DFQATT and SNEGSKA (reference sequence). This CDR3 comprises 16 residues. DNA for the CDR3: TGCAGTGCTACTTCCAGGACGGATTTAGCCAAAAACATTCAGTACTTC. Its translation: CSATSRTDLAKNIQYF.

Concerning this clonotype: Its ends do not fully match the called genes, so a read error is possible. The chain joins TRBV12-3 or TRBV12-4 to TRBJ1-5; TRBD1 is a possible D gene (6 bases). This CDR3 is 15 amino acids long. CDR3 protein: CANSFLDSVNQPQHF. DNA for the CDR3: TGTGCCAACAGTTTCCTGGACAGCGTCAATCAGCCCCAGCATTTT.

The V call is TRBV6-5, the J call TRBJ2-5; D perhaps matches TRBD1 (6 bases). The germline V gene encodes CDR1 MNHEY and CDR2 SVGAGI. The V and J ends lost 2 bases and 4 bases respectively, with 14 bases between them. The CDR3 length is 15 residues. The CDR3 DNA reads TGTGCCAGCAGTTACGCACAGGGTTTAAGAGAGACCCAGTACTTC. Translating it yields CASSYAQGLRETQYF.

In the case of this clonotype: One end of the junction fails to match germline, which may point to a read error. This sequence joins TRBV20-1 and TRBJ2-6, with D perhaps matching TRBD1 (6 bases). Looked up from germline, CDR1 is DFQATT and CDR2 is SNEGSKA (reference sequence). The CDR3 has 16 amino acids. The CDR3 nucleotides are TGCAGTGCCAGAGGACAGTATTCTGGTGGGGCCAACGTCCTGACTTTC. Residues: CSARGQYSGGANVLTF.

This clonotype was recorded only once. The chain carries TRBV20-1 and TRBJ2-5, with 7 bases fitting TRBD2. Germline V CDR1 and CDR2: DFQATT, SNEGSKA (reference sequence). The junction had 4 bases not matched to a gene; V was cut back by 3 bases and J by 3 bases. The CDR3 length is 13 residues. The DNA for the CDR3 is TGCAGTGCTAGCGGGAGGTATAAAGAGACCCAGTACTTC. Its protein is CSASGRYKETQYF.

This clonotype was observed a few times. The CDR3 region is CASSLQGGKGEAFF. The CDR3, as DNA: TGTGCCAGCAGCTTACAGGGCGGGAAGGGTGAAGCTTTCTTT. This chain uses TRBV7-3 with TRBJ1-1; possible D gene TRBD1, 5 bases. The V end lost 2 bases, the J end lost 7 bases, and 14 bases lay between the germline ends. Germline V gene sequence: CDR1 SGHTA, CDR2 FQGTGA. The CDR3 has 14 amino acids.

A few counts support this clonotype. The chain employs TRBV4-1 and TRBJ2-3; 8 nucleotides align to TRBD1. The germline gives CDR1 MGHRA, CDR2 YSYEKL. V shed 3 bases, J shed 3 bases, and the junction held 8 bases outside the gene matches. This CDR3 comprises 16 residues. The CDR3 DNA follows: TGCGCCAGCAGCCACCCAGGGGACAGGAGTACAGATACGCAGTATTTT. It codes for CASSHPGDRSTDTQYF.

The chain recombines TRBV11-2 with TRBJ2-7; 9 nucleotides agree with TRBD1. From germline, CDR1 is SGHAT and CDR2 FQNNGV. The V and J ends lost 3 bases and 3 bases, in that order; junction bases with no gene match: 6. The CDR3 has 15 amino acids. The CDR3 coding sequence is TGTGCCAGCAGCTTCAATGACAGGGGGTTCTACGAGCAGTACTTC. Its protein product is CASSFNDRGFYEQYF.

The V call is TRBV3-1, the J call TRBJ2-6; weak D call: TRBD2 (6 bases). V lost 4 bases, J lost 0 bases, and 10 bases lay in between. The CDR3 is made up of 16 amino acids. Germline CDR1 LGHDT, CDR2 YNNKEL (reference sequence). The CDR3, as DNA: TGTGCCAGCAGCCGTTGGGGACTCTCTGGGGCCAACGTCCTGACTTTC. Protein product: CASSRWGLSGANVLTF.

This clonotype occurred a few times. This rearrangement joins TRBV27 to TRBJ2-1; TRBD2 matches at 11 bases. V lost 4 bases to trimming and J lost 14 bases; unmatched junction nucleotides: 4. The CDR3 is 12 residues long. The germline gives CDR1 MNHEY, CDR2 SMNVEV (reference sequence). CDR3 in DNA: TGTGCCAGCAGTTCCGGGACTAGCGGAAAGTTCTTC. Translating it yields CASSSGTSGKFF.

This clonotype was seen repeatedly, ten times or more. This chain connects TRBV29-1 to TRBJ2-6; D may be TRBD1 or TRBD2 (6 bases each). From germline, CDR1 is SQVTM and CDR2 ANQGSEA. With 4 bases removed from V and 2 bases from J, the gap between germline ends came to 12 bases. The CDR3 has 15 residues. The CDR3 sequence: CSVATGATGANVLTF. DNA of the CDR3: TGCAGCGTTGCTACGGGGGCTACTGGGGCCAACGTCCTGACTTTC.

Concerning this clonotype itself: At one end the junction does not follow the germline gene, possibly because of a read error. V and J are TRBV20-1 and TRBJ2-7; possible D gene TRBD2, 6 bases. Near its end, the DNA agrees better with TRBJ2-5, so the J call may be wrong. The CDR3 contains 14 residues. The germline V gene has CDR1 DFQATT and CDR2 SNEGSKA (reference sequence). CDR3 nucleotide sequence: TGCAGTGCCTCTAGCTGGGGGGATCAAGGGACCCAGTACTTC. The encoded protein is CSASSWGDQGTQYF.

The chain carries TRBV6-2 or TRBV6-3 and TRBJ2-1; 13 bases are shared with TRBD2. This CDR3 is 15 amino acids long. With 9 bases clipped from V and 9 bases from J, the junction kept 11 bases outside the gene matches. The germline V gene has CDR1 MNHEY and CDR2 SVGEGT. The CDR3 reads CASQDGLAGAVEQFF. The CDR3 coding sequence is TGTGCCAGTCAAGACGGACTAGCGGGGGCGGTTGAGCAGTTCTTC.

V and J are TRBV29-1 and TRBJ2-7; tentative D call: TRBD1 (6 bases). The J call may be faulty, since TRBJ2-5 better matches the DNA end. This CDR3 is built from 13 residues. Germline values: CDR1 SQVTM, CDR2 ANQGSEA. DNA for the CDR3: TGCAGCGTTGAAGACGGCAGGGGAGAGACCCAGTACTTC. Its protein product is CSVEDGRGETQYF.